The 18 T cell receptor beta chains in this list originate from one sample, sequenced in a study of T cells after yellow fever vaccination. One entry per CDR3 protein results from TCRdb running MiXCR on the 5' RACE reads. The data hold about 320,000 distinct CDR3 sequences, with around 4.4% observed a single time. The sequencing used PBMCs, collected 15 days after the yellow fever booster vaccination. These receptors originate from a man between 18 and 35 years old who received the YFV17D yellow fever vaccine.

There are many counts of this clonotype. The gene calls are TRBV27 and TRBJ1-5; D unclear. Per the germline V gene, CDR1 is MNHEY and CDR2 is SMNVEV (reference sequence). V lost 2 bases, J lost 6 bases, and 11 bases lay in between. The CDR3 is 14 amino acids. The chain's CDR3 is CASSLGRVGQPQHF. The CDR3 DNA follows: TGTGCCAGCAGTTTAGGGAGGGTTGGTCAGCCCCAGCATTTT.

This clonotype has a count of ten or more. The V call is TRBV4-3, the J call TRBJ2-3; D might be TRBD1 (6 bases). Germline loops: CDR1 LGHNA, CDR2 YSLEER. Trimming removed 3 bases from V and 4 bases from J, with 14 bases in between. CDR3 length equals 15 residues. The CDR3 DNA reads TGCGCCAGCAGCCAGTATACAGGGCTACCAGATACGCAGTATTTT. This sequence encodes CASSQYTGLPDTQYF.

As DNA, the CDR3 is TGTGCCAGCAGTGAAGTCGGCGGACCGGAGAATCAGCCCCAGCATTTT. Translation gives CASSEVGGPENQPQHF. The chain has TRBV2 and TRBJ1-5; no reliable D call. V was pared by 1 base and J by 4 bases, with 14 bases between. Germline V gene sequence: CDR1 SNHLY, CDR2 FYNNEI. The CDR3 has 16 amino acids.

This clonotype was seen only a few times. V gene TRBV27 combines with J gene TRBJ1-6; 8 bases fit TRBD1. Germline values: CDR1 MNHEY, CDR2 SMNVEV (reference sequence). This CDR3 has 16 residues. The V and J ends lost 6 bases and 5 bases, in that order; junction bases with no gene match: 9. CDR3 DNA sequence: TGTGCCAGCAGGGGGGCCGGACAGGGCAATAATTCACCCCTCCACTTT. Its protein product is CASRGAGQGNNSPLHF.

The rearrangement uses TRBV5-5 and TRBJ1-1; D might be TRBD1 (6 bases). The CDR3 length is 14 residues. V lost 5 bases to trimming and J lost 6 bases, with 17 bases between them. In germline, CDR1 is SGHKS, CDR2 YYEKEE (reference sequence). The chain's CDR3 is CASSFTGFLPEAFF. CDR3 DNA: TGTGCCAGCAGTTTCACAGGGTTCCTTCCTGAAGCTTTCTTT.

This clonotype appeared a few times. This chain links TRBV7-2 with TRBJ2-5, with 11 bases matching TRBD2. The V gene end was trimmed by 0 bases and the J gene end by 5 bases; junction bases not matched to a gene: 5. This CDR3 is built from 16 residues. Germline CDR1 SGHTA, CDR2 FQGNSA. The CDR3 sequence is CASSLASGGALETQYF. In DNA form, the CDR3 reads TGTGCCAGCAGCTTAGCTAGCGGGGGGGCCCTGGAGACCCAGTACTTC.

The rearrangement uses TRBV12-3 or TRBV12-4 and TRBJ1-5, with D unresolved. CDR3 length: 17 residues. Trimming left V 1 base short and J 0 bases short, with 13 bases between. In DNA form, the CDR3 reads TGTGCCAGCAGTTTAGGTAGCGGAGGGAGTAGCAATCAGCCCCAGCATTTT. This gives the protein CASSLGSGGSSNQPQHF.

This clonotype was observed many times. The CDR3: CASSLVGTRGAGNIQYF. The CDR3 DNA reads TGCGCCAGCAGCTTGGTAGGGACTAGAGGGGCCGGAAACATTCAGTACTTC. V gene TRBV5-1 combines with J gene TRBJ2-4; TRBD2 matches at 8 bases. CDR1 is SGHRS, CDR2 YFSETQ, per germline. After removal of 0 bases from V and 6 bases from J, the junction contained 11 bases not matched to a gene. The CDR3 has 17 residues.

The genes are TRBV20-1 and TRBJ1-1, with TRBD1 matching 7 bases. Losses at the gene ends were 1 base for V and 1 base for J; bases not matched to a gene: 6. Germline V gene data show CDR1 as DFQATT and CDR2 as SNEGSKA (reference sequence). The CDR3 spans 15 residues. CDR3 DNA: TGCAGTGCTAGAGCCCCGGACAGGCAGAACACTGAAGCTTTCTTT. Residues: CSARAPDRQNTEAFF.

The chain combines TRBV7-9 with TRBJ2-3; the match to TRBD1 covers 9 bases. Germline V lookup: CDR1 SEHNR, CDR2 FQNEAQ (reference sequence). This CDR3 spans 17 amino acids. V lost 1 base to trimming and J lost 2 bases; unmatched junction nucleotides: 7. CDR3 in DNA: TGTGCCAGCAGCTTAGTCGGGACAGGGCCCCTCACAGATACGCAGTATTTT. Encoded protein: CASSLVGTGPLTDTQYF.

This clonotype has at least ten counts. The chain carries TRBV29-1 and TRBJ2-7; D not resolved. With 0 bases removed from V and 6 bases from J, the gap between germline ends came to 12 bases. CDR3 length: 13 amino acids. Germline lookup yields CDR1 SQVTM and CDR2 ANQGSEA. The CDR3 here is CSVEDPSGGEQYV. DNA for the CDR3: TGCAGCGTTGAAGATCCGTCCGGTGGCGAGCAGTACGTC.

The sample holds many counts of this clonotype. The chain employs TRBV12-3 or TRBV12-4 and TRBJ2-1, with 11 bases identical to TRBD1. J lost 11 bases, V lost 7 bases, and 7 bases had no gene match. The length of the CDR3 is 13 residues. The CDR3 DNA reads TGTGCCAGCACCCCGGGACAGGGGGTAAAGCAGTTCTTC. Encoded protein: CASTPGQGVKQFF.

This clonotype was counted between two and nine times. This chain joins TRBV3-1 and TRBJ2-7; the match to TRBD1 covers 7 bases. Trimming cost V 0 bases and J 5 bases; bases outside gene matches: 7. Germline V CDR1 and CDR2: LGHDT, YNNKEL (reference sequence). CDR3 length: 15 residues. This chain's CDR3 is CASSQDFDRDDEQYF. As DNA, the CDR3 is TGTGCCAGCAGCCAAGACTTTGACAGGGACGACGAGCAGTACTTC.

The V call is TRBV6-6, the J call TRBJ2-7, with 7 bases lining up with TRBD2. The CDR3 sequence is 16 residues long. Trimming cost V 2 bases and J 6 bases; bases outside gene matches: 13. Germline CDR1 and CDR2: MNHNY and SVGAGI (reference sequence). Here the CDR3 DNA reads TGTGCCAGCAGTTACGGGGGGGGGTTAGGGCCATCCGAGCAGTACTTC. Amino acid sequence: CASSYGGGLGPSEQYF.

This clonotype was seen ten or more times. The chain couples TRBV4-2 to TRBJ2-5, with D possibly matching TRBD2 (5 bases). This CDR3 comprises 15 residues. Germline assignment: CDR1 LGHNA and CDR2 YNFKEQ. V lost 4 bases and J 5 bases, leaving 17 bases between the germline ends. CDR3 loop: CASSLRGLAGETQYF. CDR3 coding DNA: TGTGCCAGCAGCCTAAGAGGGCTAGCTGGGGAGACCCAGTACTTC.

This clonotype was counted at least ten times. This rearrangement joins TRBV7-2 to TRBJ1-5, with a possible D match to TRBD1 (6 bases). This CDR3 contains 13 residues. Between the trimmed V and J ends, which lost 5 bases and 11 bases, there was a span of 16 bases. CDR1 SGHTA and CDR2 FQGNSA come from the germline V gene. The chain's CDR3 is CASSVRGDQAQHF. The CDR3 coding sequence is TGTGCCAGCAGCGTAAGGGGGGATCAAGCCCAGCATTTT.

As for this clonotype: With a much larger clone just one base away, this may be a read error. The V gene is TRBV7-9, the J gene TRBJ2-5; D is undetermined. This CDR3 has 14 amino acids. Germline assignment: CDR1 SEHNR and CDR2 FQNEAQ (reference sequence). Between the trimmed V and J ends, which lost 5 bases and 2 bases, there was a span of 12 bases. The DNA for the CDR3 is TGTGCCAGCAGCCCGGTGATGGGGCAAGAGACCCAGTACTTC. This gives the protein CASSPVMGQETQYF.

This clonotype has at least ten counts. The CDR3 nucleotides are TGTGCCAGCAGCCAAGATATACAGGTCCCCTACGAGCAGTACTTC. Its translation is CASSQDIQVPYEQYF. The rearrangement joins TRBV4-2 to TRBJ2-7, with TRBD1 as a possible D gene (5 bases). Germline V CDR1 and CDR2: LGHNA, YNFKEQ. V shed 0 bases and J shed 2 bases, with 11 bases lying between them. This CDR3 is built from 15 residues.